Shown below are 29 T cell receptor beta chains from a single sample sequenced in a study of Tregs in tolerant kidney transplant recipients. Related graft donors supplied nonmyeloablative bone marrow transplants, and mixed chimerism was transient. Generated by immunoSEQ multiplex PCR, the TCRdb table keeps only in-frame clones and is missing some. The table has about 50,000 clones, approximately 89% seen once; the top ten hold 15% to 17%. The source material was CD8+ T cells from blood (PBMCs), sampled 12 months after the transplant. The receptors come from a human patient who received a combined kidney and bone marrow transplant. The graft donor may have given rise to some T cells.

The rearrangement links TRBV10-1 to TRBJ2-1, with a tentative D call TRBD1 (6 bases). V was shortened by 4 bases and J by 2 bases, with 12 bases between the two germline ends. Germline V lookup: CDR1 WNHNN, CDR2 SYGVQD (reference sequence). The CDR3 contains 15 residues. CDR3 protein: CASSADRPTYNEQFF. DNA for the CDR3: TGCGCCAGCAGTGCGGACAGACCTACCTACAATGAGCAGTTCTTC.

This chain joins TRBV7-7 and TRBJ1-5; 7 nucleotides align to TRBD1. The CDR3 is 16 amino acids. Losses at the gene ends were 5 bases for V and 1 base for J; bases not matched to a gene: 8. Germline V gives CDR1 SSHAT, CDR2 FNYEAQ (reference sequence). The CDR3 nucleotides are TGTGCCAGCAGCCTAGACACACAGGGGAGCAATCAGCCCCAGCATTTT. Translation: CASSLDTQGSNQPQHF.

Concerning this clone itself: One end of the junction does not line up with germline, which may come from a read error. The chain combines TRBV18 with TRBJ2-3; a weak D match, TRBD1 (5 bases). There are 15 residues in the CDR3. Germline CDR1 reads KGHSH; CDR2 reads LQKENI. The CDR3 DNA reads as TGTGCCAGCTCATCACCGGTAGGGGGCACAGATACGCAGTATTTT. Translated: CASSSPVGGTDTQYF.

The chain couples TRBV7-9 to TRBJ2-3, with a weak D call TRBD1 (6 bases). The ends were cut back, 5 bases at V and 3 bases at J, with 15 bases in the middle. The CDR3 sequence is 15 residues long. CDR1 and CDR2 (germline): SEHNR, FQNEAQ (reference sequence). The CDR3, as DNA: TGTGCCAGCAGCCCCCCCGGACAGAGAACAGATACGCAGTATTTT. Translated: CASSPPGQRTDTQYF.

This chain connects TRBV2 to TRBJ2-7; D unclear. CDR1 and CDR2 from the germline V gene are SNHLY and FYNNEI. This CDR3 spans 14 amino acids. V lost 3 bases to trimming and J lost 2 bases, with 11 bases between them. The CDR3 reads CASSDPVKPYEQYF. CDR3 DNA sequence: TGTGCCAGCAGTGACCCGGTTAAACCCTACGAGCAGTACTTC.

The rearrangement uses TRBV4-2 and TRBJ1-3, with D possibly being TRBD1 (6 bases). V lost 1 base to trimming and J lost 2 bases, with 18 bases between them. Germline-derived CDR1 and CDR2 are LGHNA and YNFKEQ. This CDR3 region has 18 residues. The CDR3 region is CASSQGLIRGVTGNTIYF. CDR3 coding DNA: TGTGCCAGCAGCCAAGGGTTGATCAGGGGAGTAACTGGAAACACCATATATTTT.

The gene calls are TRBV19 and TRBJ1-2; D might be TRBD1 (5 bases). CDR3 length: 17 residues. Germline CDR1 LNHDA, CDR2 SQIVND (reference sequence). V lost 1 base and J lost 4, with 19 bases in between. The CDR3 here is CASSIAPSLKGVYGYTF. The CDR3 DNA is TGTGCCAGTAGTATAGCCCCCTCTTTGAAAGGGGTCTATGGCTACACCTTC.

The table lists this clone with a few counts. The chain couples TRBV4-1 to TRBJ2-5; D remains ambiguous. CDR3 length: 17 residues. In germline, CDR1 is MGHRA, CDR2 YSYEKL. The V end was cut by 3 bases, the J end by 4 bases, with 21 bases between. CDR3 DNA: TGCGCCAGCAGCCATCTCATTGTGTCGAGTTGGGCAGAGACCCAGTACTTC. This sequence encodes CASSHLIVSSWAETQYF.

The chain uses TRBV19 and TRBJ1-4; D is uncertain. The CDR3 loop spans 16 amino acids. Germline V gives CDR1 LNHDA, CDR2 SQIVND (reference sequence). Trimming removed 3 bases at V and 8 bases at J, with 19 bases between. Written as DNA, the CDR3 is TGTGCCAGTAGTATTGAGGCGGGTGCGACCTTCGAAAAACTGTTTTTT. Translating it yields CASSIEAGATFEKLFF.

The rearrangement joins TRBV2 to TRBJ2-1; no clear D. Germline-derived CDR1 and CDR2 are SNHLY and FYNNEI. V was shortened by 7 bases and J by 8 bases, with 6 bases between the two germline ends. The CDR3 runs to 10 residues. The CDR3 is CASTVHEQFF. As DNA, the CDR3 is TGTGCCAGCACCGTCCATGAGCAGTTCTTC.

The chain combines TRBV7-9 with TRBJ1-1, with D perhaps matching TRBD1 (5 bases). The V gene's germline CDR1 is SEHNR and CDR2 FQNEAQ (reference sequence). V lost 5 bases and J 1 base, leaving 20 bases between the germline ends. CDR3 length: 17 residues. The CDR3 here is CASSTFPGSDKNTEAFF. The CDR3 DNA reads as TGTGCCAGCAGCACCTTCCCAGGGTCCGATAAGAACACTGAAGCTTTCTTT.

The CDR3 spells CAWKLREDETQYF. In DNA, the CDR3 is TGTGCCTGGAAACTCAGGGAGGATGAGACCCAGTACTTC. The V call is TRBV30, the J call TRBJ2-5; a possible D gene is TRBD2 (6 bases). The CDR3 runs 13 residues. The germline V gene encodes CDR1 GTSNPN and CDR2 SVGIG (reference sequence). V was shortened by 4 bases and J by 5 bases, with 14 bases between the two germline ends.

The chain employs TRBV4-2 and TRBJ2-7, with D possibly being TRBD2 (6 bases). With 4 bases removed from V and 1 base from J, the gap between germline ends came to 20 bases. Germline assignment: CDR1 LGHNA and CDR2 YNFKEQ. This CDR3 comprises 17 residues. The CDR3 here is CASSRDLWGVGSYEQYF. CDR3 bases: TGTGCCAGCAGCCGAGATCTTTGGGGGGTCGGTTCCTACGAGCAGTACTTC.

The rearrangement uses TRBV7-2 and TRBJ2-7; 11 bases are shared with TRBD1. Germline CDR1 SGHTA, CDR2 FQGNSA. Losses at the gene ends were 0 bases for V and 4 bases for J; bases not matched to a gene: 8. The CDR3 contains 17 residues. CDR3: CASSLASGGDRGYEQYF. DNA of the CDR3: TGTGCCAGCAGCTTAGCGTCAGGGGGGGACAGGGGGTACGAGCAGTACTTC.

This clone showed up just a few times. The chain links TRBV2 to TRBJ1-2, with D hard to call. With 11 bases removed from V and 4 bases from J, the gap between germline ends came to 20 bases. Germline CDR1 SNHLY, CDR2 FYNNEI. The CDR3 sequence is 14 residues long. The CDR3 protein is CAPTVRGSGYGYTF. The CDR3 bases are TGTGCCCCAACCGTACGGGGATCGGGCTATGGCTACACCTTC.

The V and J genes are TRBV7-3 and TRBJ1-1, with TRBD1 matching 7 bases. The CDR3 runs 16 residues. The trim removed 0 bases at V and 2 bases at J, leaving 6 bases unmatched. Germline V CDR1 and CDR2: SGHTA, FQGTGA. The chain's CDR3 is CASSLTIGQANTEAFF. The CDR3 DNA reads as TGTGCCAGCAGCTTAACGATTGGACAGGCAAACACTGAAGCTTTCTTT.

The chain uses TRBV9 and TRBJ2-2; 12 bases agree with TRBD2. The V gene end was trimmed by 6 bases and the J gene end by 4 bases; junction bases not matched to a gene: 7. Germline V gene data show CDR1 as SGDLS and CDR2 as YYNGEE. This CDR3 region has 16 residues. The DNA for the CDR3 is TGTGCCAGCACCCGGACTAGCGGGAAGGGCACCGGGGAGCTGTTTTTT. Amino acids: CASTRTSGKGTGELFF. The complete variable domain, with remaining parts taken from reference TRBV9 and TRBJ2-2, reads DSGVTQTPKHLITATGQRVTLRCSPRSGDLSVYWYQQSLDQGLQFLIQYYNGEERAKGNILERFSAQQFPDLHSELNLSSLELGDSALYFCASTRTSGKGTGELFFGEGSRLTVL.

The chain joins TRBV5-6 to TRBJ2-3, with 10 bases lining up with TRBD2. This CDR3 spans 17 amino acids. The germline gives CDR1 SGHDT, CDR2 YYEEEE. V was pared by 0 bases and J by 5 bases, with 9 bases of the junction left unmatched. The CDR3 nucleotides read TGTGCCAGCAGCTTGGATTTAGCGGGAGGCCGGATAGATACGCAGTATTTT. Translating it yields CASSLDLAGGRIDTQYF.

This clone was seen once. The chain recombines TRBV4-1 with TRBJ2-7; D is perhaps TRBD1 (5 bases). The CDR3 loop spans 15 amino acids. Germline CDR1 and CDR2: MGHRA and YSYEKL. The V and J ends lost 1 base and 2 bases respectively, with 12 bases between them. The CDR3, as DNA: TGCGCCAGCAGCCAAGGGAAGCAGGGCCCCTACGAGCAGTACTTC. Protein sequence: CASSQGKQGPYEQYF.

This chain joins TRBV15 and TRBJ2-3, with a tentative D call TRBD2 (5 bases). Trimming left V 3 bases short and J 1 base short, with 8 bases between. CDR1 and CDR2 (germline): LNHNV, YYDKDF (reference sequence). CDR3 length: 14 residues. The CDR3 spells CATSSTRGTDTQYF. The CDR3 DNA is TGTGCCACCAGCAGCACTAGGGGCACAGATACGCAGTATTTT.

The chain links TRBV27 to TRBJ2-7; the match to TRBD2 covers 7 bases. Germline-derived CDR1 and CDR2 are MNHEY and SMNVEV (reference sequence). The CDR3 is 15 amino acids. The V gene end was trimmed by 5 bases and the J gene end by 1 base; junction bases not matched to a gene: 8. The CDR3 sequence: CASSPSPGLSYEQYF. The DNA of the CDR3 is TGTGCCAGCAGTCCTTCTCCGGGACTATCCTACGAGCAGTACTTC.

This sequence joins TRBV4-3 and TRBJ1-2, with D possibly TRBD1 on 6 matching bases. Trimming pared 1 base from V and 2 bases from J, leaving 11 bases between. CDR3 length: 15 residues. Germline V gene data show CDR1 as LGHNA and CDR2 as YSLEER. The CDR3 bases are TGCGCCAGCAGCCAAGGGGGACACTCAAACTATGGCTACACCTTC. Residues: CASSQGGHSNYGYTF.

The rearrangement links TRBV2 to TRBJ1-4; D not resolved. V lost 1 base and J lost 0, with 9 bases in between. The CDR3 is 16 amino acids. CDR1 and CDR2 (germline): SNHLY, FYNNEI. The CDR3: CASSEGPGATNEKLFF. The CDR3, as DNA: TGTGCCAGCAGTGAAGGCCCAGGCGCAACTAATGAAAAACTGTTTTTT.

This clone was detected a few times. The rearrangement joins TRBV5-1 to TRBJ1-2; D not certain. CDR1 is SGHRS, CDR2 YFSETQ, per germline. CDR3 length: 13 amino acids. V lost 5 bases to trimming and J lost 6 bases, with 14 bases between them. The CDR3 DNA is TGCGCCAGCAGTATTGTACCCGGGAATGGCTACACCTTC. Translated, it gives CASSIVPGNGYTF.

The V call is TRBV4-2, the J call TRBJ2-5; 9 bases agree with TRBD1. The DNA end is more similar to TRBJ2-7, so the J call may be wrong. Germline-derived CDR1 and CDR2 are LGHNA and YNFKEQ. The CDR3 spans 16 residues. Here the CDR3 reads CASSQDRGQGSYEQYF. CDR3 DNA: TGTGCCAGCAGCCAAGATAGGGGACAGGGCTCCTACGAGCAGTACTTC.

The rearrangement uses TRBV5-1 and TRBJ2-1; 16 bases fit TRBD2. The V gene's germline CDR1 is SGHRS and CDR2 YFSETQ. Unmatched junction bases numbered 3, after V lost 5 bases and J lost 4 bases. The CDR3 sequence is 16 residues long. CDR3 protein: CASRPGLAGGYNEQFF. CDR3 DNA: TGCGCCAGCAGGCCGGGACTAGCGGGGGGGTACAATGAGCAGTTCTTC.

The gene calls are TRBV19 and TRBJ2-7; 11 positions agree with TRBD2. The CDR3 has 13 amino acids. The germline gives CDR1 LNHDA, CDR2 SQIVND (reference sequence). The ends lost 6 bases at V and 3 bases at J; junction bases unmatched: 1. Written as DNA, the CDR3 is TGTGCCAGTAGCGGGACTAGCGGCTACGAGCAGTACTTC. Translated: CASSGTSGYEQYF.

The rearrangement links TRBV7-9 to TRBJ2-7; no reliable D call. In germline, CDR1 is SEHNR, CDR2 FQNEAQ (reference sequence). This CDR3 is built from 14 residues. V gave up 5 bases and J gave up 2 bases, with 13 bases separating them. CDR3 DNA sequence: TGTGCCAGCAGCCCTCCCCTAACAGCCTACGAGCAGTACTTC. Translating it yields CASSPPLTAYEQYF.

The CDR3 reads CASSEPFTGSEQYF. For the CDR3, the DNA is TGTGCCAGCAGTGAACCATTTACAGGGTCCGAGCAGTACTTC. The chain carries TRBV6-1 and TRBJ2-7; perhaps TRBD1 as D (6 bases). This CDR3 contains 14 residues. V was cut by 2 bases and J by 6 bases, with 14 bases left in between. CDR1 MNHNS and CDR2 SASEGT come from the germline V gene.